The 4 T cell receptor beta chains listed next were all sequenced from one sample in a study of control samples from healthy donors and cancer patients (dated by TCRdb to about 2020). Receptors were amplified or captured by the immunoSEQ multiplex PCR assay. The clones in this table, taken by TCRdb from immuneACCESS, are in-frame only. Not every clone is retained; where verified, under half of the shortfall comes from an unresolved V gene, and the cause of the rest is unknown. This sample comprises fewer than 95,000 clones, more than 75% of them detected only once. Over 2% of the sample is taken by the ten largest. Sequenced material: blood. Receptors were obtained from a woman between 40 and 50 years old in good health.

The chain is built from TRBV23-1 and TRBJ2-7; 7 bases fit TRBD1. TRBV23-1 is labeled an ORF, and its function is uncertain. V trimming: 0 bases; J trimming: 4 bases; junction bases outside the gene matches: 6. The CDR3 has 15 amino acids. The CDR3 nucleotides read TGCGCCAGCAGTCAATCATTCGGCAGGGGGTACGAGCAGTACTTC. It codes for CASSQSFGRGYEQYF.

The rearrangement joins TRBV7-2 to TRBJ2-4; D not certain. Germline values: CDR1 SGHTA, CDR2 FQGNSA. Trimming took off 1 base at V and 0 bases at J, with 7 bases between the two ends. This CDR3 is built from 15 residues. The chain's CDR3 is CASSLGQIAKNIQYF. The CDR3 DNA follows: TGTGCCAGCAGCTTAGGACAAATAGCCAAAAACATTCAGTACTTC.

In its sample, this clone was seen once. V gene TRBV5-4 combines with J gene TRBJ2-3; D might be TRBD1 (5 bases). Germline V gene sequence: CDR1 SGHNT, CDR2 YYREEE (reference sequence). The CDR3 runs 13 residues. Trimming removed 6 bases at V and 1 base at J, with 9 bases between. CDR3 protein: CASTQGGTDTQYF. CDR3 coding DNA: TGTGCCAGCACTCAGGGTGGCACAGATACGCAGTATTTT.

This chain connects TRBV5-1 to TRBJ2-7; 8 nucleotides match TRBD2. This CDR3 contains 15 residues. The V segment lost 0 bases and the J segment 7 bases; nucleotides outside the gene matches: 9. Germline CDR1 reads SGHRS; CDR2 reads YFSETQ. The CDR3 sequence: CASSLVGSGAFEQYF. The CDR3, as DNA: TGCGCCAGCAGCTTGGTAGGTAGCGGGGCTTTTGAGCAGTACTTC.